This entry lists 32 T cell receptor beta chains sequenced from one sample in a study of blood T cell repertoires in COVID-19. Generated by immunoSEQ multiplex PCR, the TCRdb table keeps only in-frame clones and is missing some. The sample has 400,000 or so clones, about 90% seen once. Sequenced input: peripheral blood. The receptors originated from a young man with COVID-19, enrolled during active disease.

V usage is TRBV19 and J usage is TRBJ2-1, with 13 bases that match TRBD2. The V gene's germline CDR1 is LNHDA and CDR2 SQIVND (reference sequence). The CDR3 length is 16 residues. With V trimmed by 2 bases and J by 6 bases, 4 bases remained unmatched. The CDR3: CASSIQLAGGGNEQFF. As DNA, the CDR3 is TGTGCCAGTAGTATACAACTAGCGGGAGGGGGCAATGAGCAGTTCTTC.

The chain uses TRBV4-2 and TRBJ1-2; maybe TRBD1 (5 bases). The CDR3 has 16 residues. Trimming removed 0 bases at V and 4 bases at J, with 15 bases between. In germline, CDR1 is LGHNA, CDR2 YNFKEQ. The DNA for the CDR3 is TGTGCCAGCAGCCAAGACAAGGGGCAGGGCGCCTATGGCTACACCTTC. It is translated as CASSQDKGQGAYGYTF.

As DNA, the CDR3 is TGCGCCAGCAGCCCCCGACAGGGAGTCACTGAAGCTTTCTTT. It yields the protein CASSPRQGVTEAFF. The chain carries TRBV5-1 and TRBJ1-1; 7 bases line up with TRBD1. Germline CDR1 reads SGHRS; CDR2 reads YFSETQ. V lost 4 bases and J lost 4; bases outside the gene matches: 7. The CDR3 is 14 residues long.

This sequence joins TRBV5-1 and TRBJ2-3, with D tentatively TRBD2 (6 bases). Per germline, CDR1 SGHRS and CDR2 YFSETQ. This CDR3 region has 14 residues. V lost 4 bases, J lost 5 bases, and 14 bases lay in between. The chain's CDR3 is CASSPGRGKDTQYF. CDR3 in DNA: TGCGCCAGCAGCCCGGGGCGGGGAAAAGATACGCAGTATTTT.

The chain uses TRBV19 and TRBJ2-1, with 11 nucleotides matching TRBD2. The CDR3 is 17 residues long. The germline gives CDR1 LNHDA, CDR2 SQIVND (reference sequence). The ends lost 6 bases at V and 3 bases at J; junction bases unmatched: 10. CDR3 loop: CASRSTTSGAYYNEQFF. DNA of the CDR3: TGTGCCAGTAGGAGCACGACTAGCGGGGCGTACTACAATGAGCAGTTCTTC.

V and J are TRBV19 and TRBJ2-3; TRBD2 aligns across 13 bases. Germline V gene data show CDR1 as LNHDA and CDR2 as SQIVND (reference sequence). With 4 bases clipped from V and 10 bases from J, the junction kept 2 bases outside the gene matches. There are 13 residues in the CDR3. The CDR3 reads CASSNGLAGAQYF. The CDR3 DNA follows: TGTGCCAGTAGTAACGGACTAGCGGGGGCGCAGTATTTT.

The V call is TRBV11-2, the J call TRBJ1-2; D unresolved. With 4 bases removed from V and 5 bases from J, the gap between germline ends came to 11 bases. The germline gives CDR1 SGHAT, CDR2 FQNNGV. The CDR3 is made up of 13 amino acids. This CDR3 is CASSSYAFYGYTF. The CDR3 nucleotides are TGTGCCAGCAGCTCCTACGCGTTTTATGGCTACACCTTC.

This clone was seen just once. CDR3 sequence: CASRKTNSPLSGANVLTF. CDR3 bases: TGTGCCAGCAGAAAAACGAACTCCCCCCTCTCTGGGGCCAACGTCCTGACTTTC. This rearrangement joins TRBV5-4 to TRBJ2-6; D gene ambiguous. V lost 5 bases and J 0 bases, leaving 18 bases between the germline ends. There are 18 residues in the CDR3. Germline loops: CDR1 SGHNT, CDR2 YYREEE (reference sequence).

This chain links TRBV6-5 with TRBJ2-7, with D perhaps matching TRBD1 (6 bases). Deletions cut 0 bases from V and 3 bases from J, with 12 bases between. The germline V gene encodes CDR1 MNHEY and CDR2 SVGAGI. The CDR3 consists of 15 residues. This CDR3 is CASSYSRQGHYEQYF. In DNA, the CDR3 is TGTGCCAGCAGTTACTCGCGTCAGGGGCACTACGAGCAGTACTTC.

The chain uses TRBV2 and TRBJ2-2, with D tentatively TRBD1 (6 bases). Trimming stripped 7 bases from V and 5 bases from J, with 20 bases between. CDR1 and CDR2 (germline): SNHLY, FYNNEI. The CDR3 spans 16 residues. The CDR3 coding sequence is TGTGCCAGCATTCCTGGGGCAGGGGATTTTACCGGGGAGCTGTTTTTT. This sequence encodes CASIPGAGDFTGELFF.

The chain uses TRBV11-3 and TRBJ2-5; 8 bases are shared with TRBD2. CDR3 length equals 15 residues. Germline V gives CDR1 SGHNT, CDR2 YENEEA. The ends lost 1 base at V and 1 base at J; junction bases unmatched: 2. The chain's CDR3 is CASSLGLASQETQYF. The CDR3 DNA reads TGTGCCAGCAGCTTAGGACTAGCGTCCCAAGAGACCCAGTACTTC.

The chain has TRBV27 and TRBJ2-7; 7 nucleotides match TRBD1. CDR1 is MNHEY, CDR2 SMNVEV, per germline (reference sequence). The CDR3 contains 15 residues. The J segment lost 2 bases and the V segment lost 3 bases, leaving 7 bases of the junction unmatched. CDR3 residues: CASSLTTGPPYEQYF. The CDR3, as DNA: TGTGCCAGCAGTTTGACGACAGGGCCCCCCTACGAGCAGTACTTC.

The V gene is TRBV10-1, the J gene TRBJ2-2; D gene unclear. V was shortened by 3 bases and J by 6 bases, with 8 bases between the two germline ends. Germline CDR1 reads WNHNN; CDR2 reads SYGVQD (reference sequence). The CDR3 extends over 13 amino acids. Written as DNA, the CDR3 is TGCGCCAGCAGTGACCAAGCGCCCGGGGAGCTGTTTTTT. It specifies CASSDQAPGELFF.

This clone was counted once. The same CDR3 is also encoded by other DNA sequences in this sample. This chain links TRBV5-1 with TRBJ1-5; D is possibly TRBD1 (5 bases). This CDR3 is built from 14 residues. CDR1 and CDR2 (germline): SGHRS, YFSETQ. The ends were cut back, 0 bases at V and 7 bases at J, with 11 bases in the middle. The DNA of the CDR3 is TGCGCCAGCAGCTTGGACGGGGGTGACCAGCCCCAGCATTTT. It is translated as CASSLDGGDQPQHF.

This chain connects TRBV5-1 to TRBJ2-2, with D maybe TRBD2 (6 bases). The CDR3 length is 15 residues. V gave up 4 bases and J gave up 0 bases, with 10 bases separating them. Germline-derived CDR1 and CDR2 are SGHRS and YFSETQ. CDR3 bases: TGCGCCAGCAGCGCGGGACGGTCGAACACCGGGGAGCTGTTTTTT. Translating it yields CASSAGRSNTGELFF.

The chain is built from TRBV7-9 and TRBJ2-7; 13 bases are a match to TRBD2. Germline loops: CDR1 SEHNR, CDR2 FQNEAQ (reference sequence). J was trimmed by 4 bases and V by 4 bases; bases with no gene match: 10. There are 17 residues in the CDR3. The CDR3 nucleotides read TGTGCCAGCAGCTACCAAACCGGGACTAGCGGGATGTACGAGCAGTACTTC. Protein product: CASSYQTGTSGMYEQYF.

V and J are TRBV1 and TRBJ2-3; the listed D gene, TRBD2, was not tested against the DNA. TRBV1 is deemed a pseudogene. This CDR3 spans 16 amino acids. The CDR3 region has the DNA TGCACCAGCAGCCAAGATCTAGCGGGGGGGACAGATACGCAGTATTTT. The encoded protein is CTSSQDLAGGTDTQYF.

The genes are TRBV2 and TRBJ2-4; perhaps TRBD1 as D (6 bases). Germline values: CDR1 SNHLY, CDR2 FYNNEI. The CDR3 sequence is 15 residues long. Trimming took off 5 bases at V and 5 bases at J, with 16 bases between the two ends. The CDR3 here is CASSLQGRNENIQYF. The CDR3 coding sequence is TGTGCCAGCAGTTTACAGGGTAGGAACGAAAACATTCAGTACTTC.

The J gene is TRBJ2-7, the V gene TRBV3-1 (or the pseudogene TRBV3-2), with 10 bases lining up with TRBD1. CDR1 is LGHDT, CDR2 YNNKEL, per germline (reference sequence). V lost 0 bases and J lost 5; bases outside the gene matches: 7. This CDR3 has 16 residues. CDR3 DNA sequence: TGTGCCAGCAGCCAAGATAGGACAGGGGGATCAAACGAGCAGTACTTC. This codes for CASSQDRTGGSNEQYF.

This chain connects TRBV7-9 to TRBJ2-7; D is unresolved. V shed 4 bases and J shed 7 bases, with 17 bases lying between them. CDR3 length: 14 residues. Per the germline V gene, CDR1 is SEHNR and CDR2 is FQNEAQ (reference sequence). The CDR3 is CASSSPTQSGEQYF. The CDR3 region has the DNA TGTGCCAGCAGCTCCCCGACCCAATCGGGTGAGCAGTACTTC.

The chain is built from TRBV4-2 and TRBJ2-7; D is unresolved. Germline V CDR1 and CDR2: LGHNA, YNFKEQ. The length of the CDR3 is 14 residues. V was trimmed by 2 bases and J by 3 bases, leaving 11 bases between them. The CDR3 reads CASSQQDKNYEQYF. The CDR3 nucleotides are TGTGCCAGCAGCCAACAAGACAAGAACTACGAGCAGTACTTC.

The chain couples TRBV11-3 to TRBJ2-5, with TRBD2 matching over 9 bases. The V gene end was trimmed by 4 bases and the J gene end by 7 bases; junction bases not matched to a gene: 13. CDR3 size: 16 residues. Germline assignment: CDR1 SGHNT and CDR2 YENEEA. CDR3: CASSSTPVSGSGTQYF. Written as DNA, the CDR3 is TGTGCCAGCAGCTCGACCCCGGTTAGCGGGAGCGGGACCCAGTACTTC.

The rearrangement uses TRBV10-3 and TRBJ2-2; TRBD2 matches 8 bases. With 6 bases clipped from V and 3 bases from J, the junction kept 3 bases outside the gene matches. Per the germline V gene, CDR1 is ENHRY and CDR2 is SYGVKD. The CDR3 loop spans 14 amino acids. The CDR3 coding sequence is TGTGCCATCAGCGGGGGGGGCGACACCGGGGAGCTGTTTTTT. It translates to CAISGGGDTGELFF.

This rearrangement joins TRBV2 to TRBJ2-2; 9 positions agree with TRBD1. V lost 6 bases, J lost 5 bases, and 7 bases stayed unmatched. Germline V gene lookup returns CDR1 SNHLY and CDR2 FYNNEI. The CDR3 sequence is 15 residues long. This chain's CDR3 is CASRLGTGWTGELFF. CDR3 bases: TGTGCCAGCAGGCTCGGGACAGGGTGGACCGGGGAGCTGTTTTTT.

The gene calls are TRBV18 and TRBJ2-1, with D possibly TRBD1 on 5 matching bases. Germline CDR1 KGHSH, CDR2 LQKENI. The CDR3 extends over 14 amino acids. V was cut by 3 bases and J by 8 bases, with 14 bases left in between. CDR3: CASSPQGRVYEQFF. As DNA, the CDR3 is TGTGCCAGCTCACCTCAGGGAAGGGTCTATGAGCAGTTCTTC.

The rearrangement uses TRBV5-4 and TRBJ1-3; the match to TRBD1 covers 9 bases. The CDR3 extends over 16 amino acids. Germline CDR1 reads SGHNT; CDR2 reads YYREEE (reference sequence). V lost 4 bases, J lost 4 bases, and 9 bases stayed unmatched. CDR3 sequence (DNA): TGTGCCAGCAGCCCGGGACAGGGAGGCTCGGGAAACACCATATATTTT. It translates to CASSPGQGGSGNTIYF.

The CDR3 spells CASSLTGEEGYTF. The CDR3 nucleotides are TGTGCCAGCAGTCTAACAGGGGAGGAGGGCTACACCTTC. The rearrangement links TRBV27 to TRBJ1-2, with 7 bases identical to TRBD1. V gave up 5 bases and J gave up 8 bases; unmatched junction bases: 8. The CDR3 sequence is 13 residues long. Per germline, CDR1 MNHEY and CDR2 SMNVEV (reference sequence).

This chain links TRBV25-1 with TRBJ2-1; D remains unclear. Germline V gene data show CDR1 as MGHDK and CDR2 as SYGVNS. The CDR3 has 11 residues. The V and J ends lost 8 bases and 7 bases respectively, with 9 bases between them. DNA of the CDR3: TGTGCCAGCCGAGCCAAAAATGAGCAGTTCTTC. Its translation is CASRAKNEQFF. Complete variable domain (other parts from reference TRBV25-1 and TRBJ2-1): EADIYQTPRYLVIGTGKKITLECSQTMGHDKMYWYQQDPGMELHLIHYSYGVNSTEKGDLSSESTVSRIRTEHFPLTLESARPSHTSQYLCASRAKNEQFFGPGTRLTVL.

This clone was counted only a few times. The DNA for the CDR3 is TGTGCCAGCAGTTCCGGGACTGGGACCCAGTACTTC. Its translation: CASSSGTGTQYF. The V gene is TRBV6-5, the J gene TRBJ2-5, with D possibly matching TRBD2 (6 bases). Germline loops: CDR1 MNHEY, CDR2 SVGAGI. V shed 4 bases and J shed 7 bases, with 10 bases lying between them. The length of the CDR3 is 12 residues.

The rearrangement uses TRBV7-6 and TRBJ2-2, with TRBD2 identical over 7 bases. The germline V gene encodes CDR1 SGHVS and CDR2 FNYEAQ. The CDR3 runs 16 residues. The junction had 8 bases not matched to a gene; V was cut back by 2 bases and J by 5 bases. CDR3 sequence reads: CASSLSGLGGTGELFF. CDR3 coding DNA: TGTGCCAGCAGCTTATCTGGACTAGGTGGGACCGGGGAGCTGTTTTTT.

The chain carries TRBV6-1 and TRBJ2-7; the D is unclear. Trimming shortened V by 3 bases and J by 2 bases, and 8 bases separated the two germline ends. Per germline, CDR1 MNHNS and CDR2 SASEGT. The CDR3 consists of 13 residues. The CDR3 is CASSDEVPYEQYF. The CDR3 region has the DNA TGTGCCAGCAGTGACGAGGTTCCCTACGAGCAGTACTTC.

The rearrangement uses TRBV11-3 and TRBJ1-3; TRBD1 agrees at 7 bases. Trimming took 0 bases from V and 0 from J; bases not matched to a gene: 2. CDR1 is SGHNT, CDR2 YENEEA, per germline. This CDR3 spans 16 amino acids. CDR3 DNA: TGTGCCAGCAGCTTAGACAGGGACAGCTCTGGAAACACCATATATTTT. Translated, it gives CASSLDRDSSGNTIYF.